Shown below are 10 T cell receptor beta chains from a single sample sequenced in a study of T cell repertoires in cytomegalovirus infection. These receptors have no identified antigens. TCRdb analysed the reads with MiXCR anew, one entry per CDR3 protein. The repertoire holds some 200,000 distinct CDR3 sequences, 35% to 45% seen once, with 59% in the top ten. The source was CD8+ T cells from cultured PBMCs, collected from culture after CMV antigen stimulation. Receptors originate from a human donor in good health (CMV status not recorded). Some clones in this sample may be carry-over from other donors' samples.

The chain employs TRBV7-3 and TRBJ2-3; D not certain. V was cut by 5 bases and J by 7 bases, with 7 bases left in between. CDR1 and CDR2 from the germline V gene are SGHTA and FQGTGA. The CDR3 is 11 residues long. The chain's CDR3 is CASSLNYTQYF. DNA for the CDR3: TGTGCCAGCAGCCTGAACTATACGCAGTATTTT.

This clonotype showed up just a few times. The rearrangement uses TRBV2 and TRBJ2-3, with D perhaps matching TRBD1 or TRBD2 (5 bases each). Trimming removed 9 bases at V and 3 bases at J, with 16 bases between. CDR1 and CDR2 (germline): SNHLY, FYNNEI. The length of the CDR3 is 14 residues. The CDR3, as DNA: TGTGCCAGGCCGAGAGACGAGGGGACAGATACGCAGTATTTT. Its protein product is CARPRDEGTDTQYF.

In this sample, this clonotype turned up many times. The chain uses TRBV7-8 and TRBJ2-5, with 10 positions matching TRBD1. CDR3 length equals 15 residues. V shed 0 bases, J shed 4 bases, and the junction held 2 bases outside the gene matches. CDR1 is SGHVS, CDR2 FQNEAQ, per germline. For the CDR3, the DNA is TGTGCCAGCAGCTTAGCGTGGACAGGGGGAGAGACCCAGTACTTC. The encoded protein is CASSLAWTGGETQYF.

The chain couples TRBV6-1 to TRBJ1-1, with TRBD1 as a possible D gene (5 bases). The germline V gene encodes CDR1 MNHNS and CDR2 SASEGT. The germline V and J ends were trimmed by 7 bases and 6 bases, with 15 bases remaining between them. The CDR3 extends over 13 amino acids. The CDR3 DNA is TGTGCCAGCACTACGGGGGTAGGGGCTGAAGCTTTCTTT. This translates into CASTTGVGAEAFF.

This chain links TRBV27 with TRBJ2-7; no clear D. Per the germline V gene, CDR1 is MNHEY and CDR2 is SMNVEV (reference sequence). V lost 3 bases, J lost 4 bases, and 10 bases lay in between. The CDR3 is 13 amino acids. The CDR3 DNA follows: TGTGCCAGCAGTTTCGCAGGAAATTACGAGCAGTACTTC. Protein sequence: CASSFAGNYEQYF.

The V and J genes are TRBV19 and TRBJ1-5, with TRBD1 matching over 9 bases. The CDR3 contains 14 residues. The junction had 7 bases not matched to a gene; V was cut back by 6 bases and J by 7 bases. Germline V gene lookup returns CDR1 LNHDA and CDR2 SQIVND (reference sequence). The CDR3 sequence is CASRAGTGKQPQHF. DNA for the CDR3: TGTGCCAGTAGGGCCGGGACAGGGAAACAGCCCCAGCATTTT.

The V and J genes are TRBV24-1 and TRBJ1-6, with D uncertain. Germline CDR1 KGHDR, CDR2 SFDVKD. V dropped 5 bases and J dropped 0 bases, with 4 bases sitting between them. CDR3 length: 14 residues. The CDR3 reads CATSGNSYNSPLHF. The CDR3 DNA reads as TGTGCCACCAGTGGCAACTCCTATAATTCACCCCTCCACTTT.

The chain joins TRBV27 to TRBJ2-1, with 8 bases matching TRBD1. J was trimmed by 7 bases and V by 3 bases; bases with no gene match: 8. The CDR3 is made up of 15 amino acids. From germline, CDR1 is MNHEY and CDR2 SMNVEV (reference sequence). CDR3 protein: CASSFRDRLFNEQFF. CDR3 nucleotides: TGTGCCAGCAGTTTCCGGGACAGGCTATTTAATGAGCAGTTCTTC.

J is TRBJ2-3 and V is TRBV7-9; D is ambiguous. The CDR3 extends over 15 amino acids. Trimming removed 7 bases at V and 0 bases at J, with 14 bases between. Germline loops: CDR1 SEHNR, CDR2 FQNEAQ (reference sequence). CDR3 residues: CASMGESASTDTQYF. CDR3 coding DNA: TGTGCCAGCATGGGCGAAAGTGCTAGCACAGATACGCAGTATTTT.

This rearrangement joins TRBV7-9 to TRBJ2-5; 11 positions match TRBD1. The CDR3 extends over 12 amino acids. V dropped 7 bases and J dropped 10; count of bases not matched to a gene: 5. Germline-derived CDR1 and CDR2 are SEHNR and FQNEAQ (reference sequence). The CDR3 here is CASTGGQGDQYF. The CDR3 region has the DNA TGTGCCAGCACCGGGGGACAGGGGGACCAGTACTTC.